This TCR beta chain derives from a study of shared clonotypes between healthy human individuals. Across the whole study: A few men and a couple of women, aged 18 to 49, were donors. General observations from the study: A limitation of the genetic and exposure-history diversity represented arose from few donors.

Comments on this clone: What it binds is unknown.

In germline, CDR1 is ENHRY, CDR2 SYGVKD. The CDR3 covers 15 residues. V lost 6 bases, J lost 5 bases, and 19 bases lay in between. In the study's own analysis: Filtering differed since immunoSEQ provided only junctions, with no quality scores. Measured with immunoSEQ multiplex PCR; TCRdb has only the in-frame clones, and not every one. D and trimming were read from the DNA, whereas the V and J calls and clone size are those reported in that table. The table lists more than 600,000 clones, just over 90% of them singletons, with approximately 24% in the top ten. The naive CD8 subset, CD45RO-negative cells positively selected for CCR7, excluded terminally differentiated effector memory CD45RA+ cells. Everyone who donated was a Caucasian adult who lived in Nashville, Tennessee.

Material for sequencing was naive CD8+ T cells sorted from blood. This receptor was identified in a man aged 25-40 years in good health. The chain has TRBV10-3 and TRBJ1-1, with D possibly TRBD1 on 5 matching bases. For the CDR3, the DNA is TGTGCCATCAGCGAAACCGGGACCGAGTTAACTGAAGCTTTCTTT. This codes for CAISETGTELTEAFF.